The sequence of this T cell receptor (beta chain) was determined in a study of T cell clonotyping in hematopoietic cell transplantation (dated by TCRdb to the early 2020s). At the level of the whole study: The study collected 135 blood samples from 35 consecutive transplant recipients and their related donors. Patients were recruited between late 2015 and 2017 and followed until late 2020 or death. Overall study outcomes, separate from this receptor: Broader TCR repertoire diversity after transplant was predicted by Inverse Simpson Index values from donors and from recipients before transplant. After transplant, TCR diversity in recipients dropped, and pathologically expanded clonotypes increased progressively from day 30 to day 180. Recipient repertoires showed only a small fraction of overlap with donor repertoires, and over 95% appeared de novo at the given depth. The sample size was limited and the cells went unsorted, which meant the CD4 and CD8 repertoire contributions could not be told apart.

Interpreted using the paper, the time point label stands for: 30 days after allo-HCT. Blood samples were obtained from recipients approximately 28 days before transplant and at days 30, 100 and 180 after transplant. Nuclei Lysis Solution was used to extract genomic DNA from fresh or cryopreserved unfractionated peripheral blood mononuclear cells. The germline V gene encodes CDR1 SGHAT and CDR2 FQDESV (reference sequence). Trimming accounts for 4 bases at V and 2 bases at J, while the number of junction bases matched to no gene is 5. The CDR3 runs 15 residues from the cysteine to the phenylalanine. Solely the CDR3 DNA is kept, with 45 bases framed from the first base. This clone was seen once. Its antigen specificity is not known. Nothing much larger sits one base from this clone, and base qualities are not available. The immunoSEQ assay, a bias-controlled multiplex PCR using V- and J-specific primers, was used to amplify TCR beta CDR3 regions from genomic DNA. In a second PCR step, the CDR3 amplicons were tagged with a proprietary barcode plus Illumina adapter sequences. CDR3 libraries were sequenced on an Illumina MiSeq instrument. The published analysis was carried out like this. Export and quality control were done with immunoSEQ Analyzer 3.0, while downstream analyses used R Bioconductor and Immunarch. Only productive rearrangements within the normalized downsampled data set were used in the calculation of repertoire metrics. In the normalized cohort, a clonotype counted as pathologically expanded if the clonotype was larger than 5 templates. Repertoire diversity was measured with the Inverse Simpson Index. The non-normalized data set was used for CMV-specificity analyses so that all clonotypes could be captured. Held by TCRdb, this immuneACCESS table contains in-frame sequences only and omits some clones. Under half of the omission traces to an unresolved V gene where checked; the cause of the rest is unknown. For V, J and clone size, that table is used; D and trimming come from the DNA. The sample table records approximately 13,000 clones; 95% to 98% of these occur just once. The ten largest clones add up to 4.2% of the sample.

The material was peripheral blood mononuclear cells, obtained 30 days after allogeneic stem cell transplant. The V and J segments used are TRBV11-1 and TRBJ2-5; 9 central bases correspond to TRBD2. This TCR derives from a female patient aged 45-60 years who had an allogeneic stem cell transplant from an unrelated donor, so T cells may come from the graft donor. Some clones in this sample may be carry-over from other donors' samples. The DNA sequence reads TGTGCCAGCAGCTCGGGACTAGCCCCTCAAGAGACCCAGTACTTC. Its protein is CASSSGLAPQETQYF.